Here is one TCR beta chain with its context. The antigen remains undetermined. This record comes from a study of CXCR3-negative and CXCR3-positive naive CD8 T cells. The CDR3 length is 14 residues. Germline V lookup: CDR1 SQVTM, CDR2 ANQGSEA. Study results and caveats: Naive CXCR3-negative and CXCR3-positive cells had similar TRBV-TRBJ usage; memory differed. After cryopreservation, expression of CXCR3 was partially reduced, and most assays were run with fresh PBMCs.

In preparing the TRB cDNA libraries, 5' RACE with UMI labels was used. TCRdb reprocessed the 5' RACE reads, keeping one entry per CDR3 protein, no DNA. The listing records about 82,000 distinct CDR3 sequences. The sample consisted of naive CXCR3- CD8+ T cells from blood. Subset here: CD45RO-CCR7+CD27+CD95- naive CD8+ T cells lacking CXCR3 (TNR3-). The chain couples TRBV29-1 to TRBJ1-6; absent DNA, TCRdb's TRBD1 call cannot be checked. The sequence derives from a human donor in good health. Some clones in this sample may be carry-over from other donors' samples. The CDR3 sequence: CSVENGRGNSPLHF.